This T cell receptor beta chain was recorded in a study of OX40 agonist ivuxolimab in advanced cancers. Study-wide background: Of the patients, three showed partial responses, one with hepatocellular carcinoma and two with cutaneous melanoma.

Some clones are missing from TCRdb's copy, which holds only in-frame ones; the method was immunoSEQ multiplex PCR. The sample holds some 60,000 clones, 84% seen once. With baseline, cycle 4 day 1, and cycle 7 day 1 as timepoints, blood was sampled. V dropped 6 bases and J dropped 1; count of bases not matched to a gene: 6. CDR1 and CDR2 from the germline V gene are MNHEY and SVGAGI. The CDR3 contains 15 residues. This receptor was identified in an adult with an advanced solid tumor such as melanoma, head and neck, liver or kidney cancer. The sequencing here drew on CD4+ or CD8+ T cells sorted from blood, taken in a trial of the OX40 agonist ivuxolimab. V usage is TRBV6-5 and J usage is TRBJ2-1; 7 nucleotides line up with TRBD1. CDR3 nucleotide sequence: TGTGCCAGCAGCCGACAGGGACGGTCCTACAATGAGCAGTTCTTC. This encodes CASSRQGRSYNEQFF.